The 7 T cell receptor beta chains reported below all come from one sample, sequenced in a study of cytomegalovirus exposure and HLA in healthy donors. It was with 60 Vbeta and 13 Jbeta primers that the PCR ran. Clones were read by immunoSEQ multiplex PCR, and TCRdb kept only the in-frame ones, dropping some. This sample carries some 140,000 clones, roughly 83% of them seen once, and the ten largest clones take roughly 1.4%. Sequencing input: PBMCs. Receptor source: a man aged 40-55 years in good health and CMV-seronegative.

This clone came up a few times. Written as DNA, the CDR3 is TGTGCCATCAATGGGGACACTTCCTACGAGCAGTACTTC. It yields the protein CAINGDTSYEQYF. This chain links TRBV10-3 with TRBJ2-7; D possibly corresponds to TRBD1 (6 bases). Trimming cost V 7 bases and J 1 base, with 11 bases left between them. Germline-derived CDR1 and CDR2 are ENHRY and SYGVKD. This CDR3 comprises 13 residues.

The V call is TRBV28, the J call TRBJ2-5; possible D gene TRBD1, 6 bases. The J call may be incorrect, as the DNA end agrees better with TRBJ2-7. The germline CDR1 and CDR2 sequences are MDHEN and SYDVKM. The CDR3 contains 13 residues. The CDR3 is CASSNQGNYEQYF. The CDR3 region has the DNA TGTGCCAGCAGTAATCAGGGGAACTACGAGCAGTACTTC.

This clone was detected only a few times. The chain recombines TRBV7-9 with TRBJ1-5; tentatively, D is TRBD1 (6 bases). V gave up 1 base and J gave up 2 bases, with 18 bases separating them. Per germline, CDR1 SEHNR and CDR2 FQNEAQ (reference sequence). The CDR3 covers 18 residues. The CDR3 bases are TGTGCCAGCAGCTTAGTAGCAGCAGGGGTCGTGGGCAATCAGCCCCAGCATTTT. Translation: CASSLVAAGVVGNQPQHF.

This chain links TRBV23-1 with TRBJ2-6; 7 nucleotides agree with TRBD1. TRBV23-1 is an ORF, with its function uncertain. J gave up 0 bases and V 2 bases, and 4 bases lay outside the gene matches. This CDR3 spans 17 amino acids. CDR3 amino acids: CASSQGDRSSGANVLTF. CDR3 nucleotide sequence: TGCGCCAGCAGTCAAGGGGACAGAAGCTCTGGGGCCAACGTCCTGACTTTC.

The rearrangement uses TRBV27 and TRBJ2-1; unclear D gene. CDR3 length equals 14 residues. V lost 8 bases, J lost 0 bases, and 11 bases lay in between. CDR1 is MNHEY, CDR2 SMNVEV, per germline (reference sequence). The CDR3 here is CASRVAVSYNEQFF. Written as DNA, the CDR3 is TGTGCCAGCCGCGTAGCAGTCTCCTACAATGAGCAGTTCTTC.

This chain connects TRBV19 to TRBJ2-1; 8 bases line up with TRBD1. From germline, CDR1 is LNHDA and CDR2 SQIVND (reference sequence). CDR3 length: 15 amino acids. V dropped 5 bases and J dropped 6; count of bases not matched to a gene: 9. DNA for the CDR3: TGTGCCAGTAGTGTTACGGACAGGGTCCTCAATGAGCAGTTCTTC. It encodes CASSVTDRVLNEQFF.

The chain uses TRBV12-5 and TRBJ2-3; D is uncertain. Germline CDR1 is LGHNT and CDR2 is FRNRAP. The CDR3 runs 15 residues. Between the trimmed V and J ends, which lost 1 base and 0 bases, there was a span of 8 bases. DNA for the CDR3: TGTGCTAGTGGTTTGGAAAGAGCGAGCACAGATACGCAGTATTTT. This gives the protein CASGLERASTDTQYF.